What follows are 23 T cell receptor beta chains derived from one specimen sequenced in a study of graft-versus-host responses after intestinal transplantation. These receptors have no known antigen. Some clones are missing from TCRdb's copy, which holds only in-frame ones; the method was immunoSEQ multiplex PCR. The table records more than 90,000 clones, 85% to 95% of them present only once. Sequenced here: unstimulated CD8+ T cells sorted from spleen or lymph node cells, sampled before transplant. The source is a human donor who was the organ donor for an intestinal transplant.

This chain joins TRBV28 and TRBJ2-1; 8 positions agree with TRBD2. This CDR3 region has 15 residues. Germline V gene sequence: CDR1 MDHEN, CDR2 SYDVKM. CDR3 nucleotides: TGTTCTTCCGGGAGTAGCGGGGCCAATTACAATGAGCAGTTCTTC. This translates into CSSGSSGANYNEQFF.

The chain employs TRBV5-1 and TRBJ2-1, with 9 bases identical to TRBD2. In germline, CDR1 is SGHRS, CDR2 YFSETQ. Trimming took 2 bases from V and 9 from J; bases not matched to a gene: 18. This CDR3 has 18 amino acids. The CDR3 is CASSLGLAGYGLYGEQFF. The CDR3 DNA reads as TGCGCCAGCAGCTTAGGGCTAGCGGGGTATGGGCTCTACGGTGAGCAGTTCTTC.

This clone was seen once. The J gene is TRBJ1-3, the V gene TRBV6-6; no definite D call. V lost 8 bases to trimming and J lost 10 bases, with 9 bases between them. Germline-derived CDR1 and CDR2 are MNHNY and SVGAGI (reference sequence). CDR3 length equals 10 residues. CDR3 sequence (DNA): TGTGCCAGCTTCGAAGGGACCATATATTTT. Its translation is CASFEGTIYF.

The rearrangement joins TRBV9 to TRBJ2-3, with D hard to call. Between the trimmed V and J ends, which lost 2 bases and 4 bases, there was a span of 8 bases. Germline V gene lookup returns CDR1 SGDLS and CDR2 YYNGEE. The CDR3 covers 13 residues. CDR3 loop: CASSVEFADTQYF. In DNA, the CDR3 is TGTGCCAGCAGCGTTGAATTTGCAGATACGCAGTATTTT.

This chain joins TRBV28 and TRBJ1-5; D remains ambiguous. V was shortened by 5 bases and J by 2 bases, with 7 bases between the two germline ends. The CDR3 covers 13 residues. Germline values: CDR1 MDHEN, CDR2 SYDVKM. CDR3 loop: CASSVLGNQPQHF. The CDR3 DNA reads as TGTGCCAGCAGTGTCCTCGGCAATCAGCCCCAGCATTTT.

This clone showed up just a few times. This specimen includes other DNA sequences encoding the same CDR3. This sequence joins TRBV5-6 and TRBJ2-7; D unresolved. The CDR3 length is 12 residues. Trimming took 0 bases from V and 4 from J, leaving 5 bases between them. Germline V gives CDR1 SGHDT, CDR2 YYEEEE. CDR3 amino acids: CASSLGVYEQYF. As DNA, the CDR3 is TGTGCCAGCAGCTTGGGGGTTTACGAGCAGTACTTC.

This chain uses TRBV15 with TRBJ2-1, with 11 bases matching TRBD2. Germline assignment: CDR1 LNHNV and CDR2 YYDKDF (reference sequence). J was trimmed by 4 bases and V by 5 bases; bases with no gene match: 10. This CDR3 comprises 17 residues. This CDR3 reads CATSRAPGLADYNEQFF. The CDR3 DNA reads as TGTGCCACCAGCCGGGCCCCGGGACTAGCGGATTACAATGAGCAGTTCTTC.

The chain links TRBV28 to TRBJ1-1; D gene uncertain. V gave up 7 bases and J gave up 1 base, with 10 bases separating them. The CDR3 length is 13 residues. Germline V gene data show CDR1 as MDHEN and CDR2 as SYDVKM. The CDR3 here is CASIRDGNTEAFF. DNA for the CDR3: TGTGCCAGCATCAGAGACGGGAACACTGAAGCTTTCTTT. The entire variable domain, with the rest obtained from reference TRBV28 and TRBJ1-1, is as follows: DVKVTQSSRYLVKRTGEKVFLECVQDMDHENMFWYRQDPGLGLRLIYFSYDVKMKEKGDIPEGYSVSREKKERFSLILESASTNQTSMYLCASIRDGNTEAFFGQGTRLTVV.

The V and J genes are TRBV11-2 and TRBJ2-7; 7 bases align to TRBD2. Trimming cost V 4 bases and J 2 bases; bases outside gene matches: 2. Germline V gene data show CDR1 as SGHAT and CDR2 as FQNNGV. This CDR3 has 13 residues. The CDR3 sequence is CASSSAGAYEQYF. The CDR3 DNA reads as TGTGCCAGCAGCTCCGCGGGAGCCTACGAGCAGTACTTC.

CDR3: CASTRYRGARYGYTF. The CDR3 DNA is TGTGCCAGTACCCGATACCGGGGGGCGAGATATGGCTACACCTTC. V gene TRBV19 combines with J gene TRBJ1-2, with a weak D call TRBD1 (6 bases). Germline V gene sequence: CDR1 LNHDA, CDR2 SQIVND (reference sequence). V was shortened by 7 bases and J by 5 bases, with 20 bases between the two germline ends. CDR3 length equals 15 residues. The full variable domain, completed using reference TRBV19 and TRBJ1-2, is DGGITQSPKYLFRKEGQNVTLSCEQNLNHDAMYWYRQDPGQGLRLIYYSQIVNDFQKGDIAEGYSVSREKKESFPLTVTSAQKNPTAFYLCASTRYRGARYGYTFGSGTRLTVV.

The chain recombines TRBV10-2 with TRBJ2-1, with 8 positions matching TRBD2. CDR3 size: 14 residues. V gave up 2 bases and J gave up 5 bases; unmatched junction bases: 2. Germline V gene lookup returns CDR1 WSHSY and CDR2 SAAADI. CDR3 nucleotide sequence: TGCGCCAGCAGTGAGACTAGCGGTAACAATGAGCAGTTCTTC. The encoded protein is CASSETSGNNEQFF.

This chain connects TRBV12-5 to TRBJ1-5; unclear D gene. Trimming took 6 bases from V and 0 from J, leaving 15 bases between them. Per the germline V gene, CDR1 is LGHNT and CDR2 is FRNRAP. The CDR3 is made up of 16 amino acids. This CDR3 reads CASGGRAGYSNQPQHF. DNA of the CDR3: TGTGCTAGTGGGGGAAGGGCGGGATATAGCAATCAGCCCCAGCATTTT.

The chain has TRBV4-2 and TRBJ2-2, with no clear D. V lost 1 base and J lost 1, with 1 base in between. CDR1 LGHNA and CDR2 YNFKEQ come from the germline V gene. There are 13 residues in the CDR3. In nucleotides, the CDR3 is TGTGCCAGCAGCCAAGGGAACACCGGGGAGCTGTTTTTT. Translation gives CASSQGNTGELFF.

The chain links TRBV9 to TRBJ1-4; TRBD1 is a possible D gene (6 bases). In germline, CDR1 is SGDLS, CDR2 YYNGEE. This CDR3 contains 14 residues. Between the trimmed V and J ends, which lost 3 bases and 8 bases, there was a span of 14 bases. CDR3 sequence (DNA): TGTGCCAGCAGCGGTGGGAGAAGGGGGGAAAAACTGTTTTTT. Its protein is CASSGGRRGEKLFF.

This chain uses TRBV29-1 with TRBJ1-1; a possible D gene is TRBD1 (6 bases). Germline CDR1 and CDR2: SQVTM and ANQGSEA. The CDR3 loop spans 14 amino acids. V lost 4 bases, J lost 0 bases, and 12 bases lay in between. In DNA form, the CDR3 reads TGCAGCGTTGTAGCGGGGGCAATGAACACTGAAGCTTTCTTT. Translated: CSVVAGAMNTEAFF. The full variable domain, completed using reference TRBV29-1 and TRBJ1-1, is SAVISQKPSRDICQRGTSLTIQCQVDSQVTMMFWYRQQPGQSLTLIATANQGSEATYESGFVIDKFPISRPNLTFSTLTVSNMSPEDSSIYLCSVVAGAMNTEAFFGQGTRLTVV.

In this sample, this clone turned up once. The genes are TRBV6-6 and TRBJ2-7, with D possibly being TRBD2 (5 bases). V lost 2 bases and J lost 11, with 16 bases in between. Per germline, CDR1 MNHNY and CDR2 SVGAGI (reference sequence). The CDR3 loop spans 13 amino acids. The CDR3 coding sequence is TGTGCCAGCAGTTACACTCAAAGCGGTCCCGAGTACTTC. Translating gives CASSYTQSGPEYF.

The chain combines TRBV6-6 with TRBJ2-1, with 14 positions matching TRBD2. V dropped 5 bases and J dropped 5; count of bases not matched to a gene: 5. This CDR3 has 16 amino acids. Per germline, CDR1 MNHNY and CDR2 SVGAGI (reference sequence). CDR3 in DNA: TGTGCCAGCAGTCTAACGGGACTAGCGGGGGACAATGAGCAGTTCTTC. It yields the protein CASSLTGLAGDNEQFF.

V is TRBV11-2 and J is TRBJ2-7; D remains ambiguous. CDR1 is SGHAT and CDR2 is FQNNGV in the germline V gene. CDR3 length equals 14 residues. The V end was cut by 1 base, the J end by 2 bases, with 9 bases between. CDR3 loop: CASSLGPRTYEQYF. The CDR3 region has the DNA TGTGCCAGCAGCTTAGGGCCGAGGACCTACGAGCAGTACTTC.

CDR3 coding DNA: TGTGCCAGCAGGGGGGGGGCTAATGAAAAACTGTTTTTT. It codes for CASRGGANEKLFF. The V and J genes are TRBV2 and TRBJ1-4; TRBD1 is a possible D gene (5 bases). Germline lookup yields CDR1 SNHLY and CDR2 FYNNEI. The length of the CDR3 is 13 residues. Trimming removed 6 bases at V and 3 bases at J, with 8 bases between.

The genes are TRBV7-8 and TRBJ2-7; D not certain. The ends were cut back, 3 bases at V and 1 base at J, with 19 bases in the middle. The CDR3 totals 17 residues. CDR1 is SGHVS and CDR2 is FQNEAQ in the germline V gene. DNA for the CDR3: TGTGCCAGCAGCTTGACGAGGCCCCCCCTCCGATCCTACGAGCAGTACTTC. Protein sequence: CASSLTRPPLRSYEQYF. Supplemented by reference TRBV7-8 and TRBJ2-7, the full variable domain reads GAGVSQSPRYKVAKRGQDVALRCDPISGHVSLFWYQQALGQGPEFLTYFQNEAQLDKSGLPSDRFFAERPEGSVSTLKIQRTQQEDSAVYLCASSLTRPPLRSYEQYFGPGTRLTVT.

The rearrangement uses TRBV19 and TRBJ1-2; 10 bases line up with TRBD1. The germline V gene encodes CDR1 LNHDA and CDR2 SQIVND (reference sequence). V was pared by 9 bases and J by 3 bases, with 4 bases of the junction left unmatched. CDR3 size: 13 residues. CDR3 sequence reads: CASEGQGDYGYTF. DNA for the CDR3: TGTGCCAGCGAAGGACAGGGGGACTATGGCTACACCTTC.

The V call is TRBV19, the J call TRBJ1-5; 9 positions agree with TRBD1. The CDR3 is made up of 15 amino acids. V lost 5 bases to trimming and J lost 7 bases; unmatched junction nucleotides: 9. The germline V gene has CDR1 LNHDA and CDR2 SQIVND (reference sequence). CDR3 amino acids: CASSQLRDREQPQHF. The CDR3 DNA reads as TGTGCCAGTAGTCAACTCCGGGACAGGGAACAGCCCCAGCATTTT.

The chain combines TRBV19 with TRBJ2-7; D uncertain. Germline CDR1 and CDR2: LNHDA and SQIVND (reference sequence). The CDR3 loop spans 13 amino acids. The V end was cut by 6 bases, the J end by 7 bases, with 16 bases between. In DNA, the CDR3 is TGTGCCAGTAGCGATTATAGTGCGGTGGAGCAGTACTTC. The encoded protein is CASSDYSAVEQYF.